This T cell receptor beta chain comes out of a study of blood T cell repertoires in COVID-19. CDR1 is WSHSY, CDR2 SAAADI, per germline. The CDR3 consists of 13 residues. Trimming took off 3 bases at V and 8 bases at J, with 10 bases between the two ends. The data were produced by immunoSEQ multiplex PCR, yet TCRdb's version contains in-frame clones alone and is incomplete. Among 220,000 or so clones listed, around 89% were seen once. The J gene is TRBJ1-4, the V gene TRBV10-2; tentative D call: TRBD1 (5 bases). The TCR comes from a man in his fifties or sixties who had been exposed to COVID-19. Sequencing used PBMCs or T cells enriched from blood (not recorded which). The CDR3 loop reads CASSEGEGEKLFF. DNA of the CDR3: TGCGCCAGCAGTGAAGGGGAGGGAGAAAAACTGTTTTTT.